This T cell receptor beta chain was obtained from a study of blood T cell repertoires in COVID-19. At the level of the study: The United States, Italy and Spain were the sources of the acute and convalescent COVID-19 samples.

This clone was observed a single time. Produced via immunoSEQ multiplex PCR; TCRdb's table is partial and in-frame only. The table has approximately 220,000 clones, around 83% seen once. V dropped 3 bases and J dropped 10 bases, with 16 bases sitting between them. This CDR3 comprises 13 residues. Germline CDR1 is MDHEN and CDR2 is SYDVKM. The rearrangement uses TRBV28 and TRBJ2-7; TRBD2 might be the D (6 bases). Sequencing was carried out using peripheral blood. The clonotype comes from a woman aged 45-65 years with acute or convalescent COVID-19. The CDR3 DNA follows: TGTGCCAGCAGTTTGAGTAGCGGTACGGGACAGTACTTC. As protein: CASSLSSGTGQYF.